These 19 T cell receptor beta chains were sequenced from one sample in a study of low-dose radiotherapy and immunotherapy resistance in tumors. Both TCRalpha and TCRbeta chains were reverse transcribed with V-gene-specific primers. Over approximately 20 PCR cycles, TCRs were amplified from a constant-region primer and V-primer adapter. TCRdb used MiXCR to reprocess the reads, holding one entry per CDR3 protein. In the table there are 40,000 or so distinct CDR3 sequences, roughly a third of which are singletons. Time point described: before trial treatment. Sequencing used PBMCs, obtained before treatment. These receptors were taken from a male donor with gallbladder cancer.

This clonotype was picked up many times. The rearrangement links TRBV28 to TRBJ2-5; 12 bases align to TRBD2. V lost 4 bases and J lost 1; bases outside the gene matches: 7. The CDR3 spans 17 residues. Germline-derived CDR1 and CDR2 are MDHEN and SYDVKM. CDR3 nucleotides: TGTGCCAGCAGTTGGACTAGCGGGATAATAGGCCAAGAGACCCAGTACTTC. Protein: CASSWTSGIIGQETQYF. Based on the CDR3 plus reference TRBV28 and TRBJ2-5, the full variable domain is DVKVTQSSRYLVKRTGEKVFLECVQDMDHENMFWYRQDPGLGLRLIYFSYDVKMKEKGDIPEGYSVSREKKERFSLILESASTNQTSMYLCASSWTSGIIGQETQYFGPGTRLLVL.

CDR3 sequence (DNA): TGTGCCAGCAGCACATTGCGACAGGGTTACAATGAGCAGTTCTTC. This translates into CASSTLRQGYNEQFF. The chain uses TRBV5-3 and TRBJ2-1; 7 bases align to TRBD1. TRBV5-3 belongs to the ORF category, with a function that is uncertain. V lost 8 bases to trimming and J lost 4 bases; unmatched junction nucleotides: 12. This CDR3 spans 15 amino acids.

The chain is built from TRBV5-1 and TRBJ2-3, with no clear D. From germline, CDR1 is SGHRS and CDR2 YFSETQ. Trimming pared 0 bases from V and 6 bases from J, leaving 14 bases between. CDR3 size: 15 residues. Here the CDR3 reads CASSLGQISMDTQYF. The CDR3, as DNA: TGCGCCAGCAGCTTGGGTCAGATTAGTATGGATACGCAGTATTTT.

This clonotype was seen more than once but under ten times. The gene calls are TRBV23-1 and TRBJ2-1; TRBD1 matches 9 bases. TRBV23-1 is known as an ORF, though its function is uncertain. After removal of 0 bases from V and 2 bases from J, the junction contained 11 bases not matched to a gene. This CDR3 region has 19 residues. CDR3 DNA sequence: TGCGCCAGCAGTCAATCGGGACAGGGACCCCTCTTTACCTACAATGAGCAGTTCTTC. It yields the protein CASSQSGQGPLFTYNEQFF.

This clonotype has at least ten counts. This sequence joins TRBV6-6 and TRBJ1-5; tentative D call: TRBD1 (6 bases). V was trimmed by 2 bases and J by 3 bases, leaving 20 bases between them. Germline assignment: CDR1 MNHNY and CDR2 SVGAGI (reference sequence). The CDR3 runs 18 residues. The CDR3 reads CASSYPWRAGDINQPQHF. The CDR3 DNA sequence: TGTGCCAGCAGTTACCCTTGGAGAGCAGGGGATATCAATCAGCCCCAGCATTTT.

CDR3 sequence: CASSLLGGLAKNIQYF. The CDR3 DNA follows: TGTGCCAGCAGTTTATTGGGGGGACTAGCCAAAAACATTCAGTACTTC. The chain recombines TRBV27 with TRBJ2-4; D perhaps matches TRBD2 (6 bases). This CDR3 has 16 amino acids. V was clipped by 1 base and J by 0 bases, with 10 bases between them. The germline V gene has CDR1 MNHEY and CDR2 SMNVEV (reference sequence).

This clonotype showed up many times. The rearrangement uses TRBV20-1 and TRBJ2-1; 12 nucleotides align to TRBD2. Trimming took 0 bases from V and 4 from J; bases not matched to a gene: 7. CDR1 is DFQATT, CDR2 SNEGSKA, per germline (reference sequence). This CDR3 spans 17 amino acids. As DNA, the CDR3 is TGCAGTGCTAGAGATTTAGGACTAGCGGGGACATACAATGAGCAGTTCTTC. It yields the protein CSARDLGLAGTYNEQFF.

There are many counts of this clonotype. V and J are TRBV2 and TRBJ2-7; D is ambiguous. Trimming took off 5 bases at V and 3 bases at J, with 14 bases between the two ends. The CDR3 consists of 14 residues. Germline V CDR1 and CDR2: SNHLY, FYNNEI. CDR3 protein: CASSSRRTFYEQYF. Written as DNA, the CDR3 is TGTGCCAGCAGTAGCCGCCGCACCTTCTACGAGCAGTACTTC.

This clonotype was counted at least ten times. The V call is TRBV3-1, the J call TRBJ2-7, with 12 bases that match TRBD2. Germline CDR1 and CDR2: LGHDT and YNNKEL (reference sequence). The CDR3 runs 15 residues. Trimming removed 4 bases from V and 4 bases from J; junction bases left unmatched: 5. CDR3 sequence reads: CASSLGTSGRYEQYF. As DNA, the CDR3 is TGTGCCAGCAGCCTCGGGACTAGCGGGCGATACGAGCAGTACTTC.

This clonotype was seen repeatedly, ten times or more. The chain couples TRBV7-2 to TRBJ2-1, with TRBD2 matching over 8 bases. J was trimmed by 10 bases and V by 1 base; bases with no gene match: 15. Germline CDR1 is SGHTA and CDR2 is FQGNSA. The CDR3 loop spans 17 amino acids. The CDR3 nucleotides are TGTGCCAGCAGCTTAGGGTTAGGGAATAGCGGGATCGGAGAGCAGTTCTTC. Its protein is CASSLGLGNSGIGEQFF.

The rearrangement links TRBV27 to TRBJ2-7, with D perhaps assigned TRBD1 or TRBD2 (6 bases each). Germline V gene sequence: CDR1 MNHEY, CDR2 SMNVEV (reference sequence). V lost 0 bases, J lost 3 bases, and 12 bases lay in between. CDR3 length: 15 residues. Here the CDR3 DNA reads TGTGCCAGCAGTTTATCAGGGGGGCGCATCTACGAGCAGTACTTC. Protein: CASSLSGGRIYEQYF.

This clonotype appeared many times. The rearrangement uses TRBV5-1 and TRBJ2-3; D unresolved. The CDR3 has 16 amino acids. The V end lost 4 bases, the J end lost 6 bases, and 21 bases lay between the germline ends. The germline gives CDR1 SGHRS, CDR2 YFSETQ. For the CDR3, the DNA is TGCGCCAGCAGCCAAGTTGGACGACGTGACGCGGATACGCAGTATTTT. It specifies CASSQVGRRDADTQYF.

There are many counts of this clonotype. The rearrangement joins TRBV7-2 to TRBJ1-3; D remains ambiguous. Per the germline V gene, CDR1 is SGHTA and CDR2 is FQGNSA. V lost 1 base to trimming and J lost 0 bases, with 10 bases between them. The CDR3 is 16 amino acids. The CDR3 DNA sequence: TGTGCCAGCAGCTTAGTGGGCCTCAGCTCTGGAAACACCATATATTTT. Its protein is CASSLVGLSSGNTIYF. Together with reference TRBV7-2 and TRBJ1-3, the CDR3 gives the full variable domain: GAGVSQSPSNKVTEKGKDVELRCDPISGHTALYWYRQSLGQGLEFLIYFQGNSAPDKSGLPSDRFSAERTGGSVSTLTIQRTQQEDSAVYLCASSLVGLSSGNTIYFGEGSWLTVV.

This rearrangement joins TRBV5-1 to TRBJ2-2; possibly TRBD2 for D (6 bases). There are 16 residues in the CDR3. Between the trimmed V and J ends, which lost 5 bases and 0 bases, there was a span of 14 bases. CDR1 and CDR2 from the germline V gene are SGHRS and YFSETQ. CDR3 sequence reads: CASSSIAASNTGELFF. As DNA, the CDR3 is TGCGCCAGCAGTTCGATAGCGGCATCGAACACCGGGGAGCTGTTTTTT.

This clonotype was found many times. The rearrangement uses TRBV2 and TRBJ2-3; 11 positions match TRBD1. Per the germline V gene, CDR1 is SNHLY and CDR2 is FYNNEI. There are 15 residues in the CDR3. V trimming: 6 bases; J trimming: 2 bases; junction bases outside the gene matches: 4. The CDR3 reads CASSPGQGATDTQYF. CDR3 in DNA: TGTGCCAGCAGCCCTGGACAGGGGGCCACAGATACGCAGTATTTT. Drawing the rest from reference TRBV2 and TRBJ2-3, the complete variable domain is EPEVTQTPSHQVTQMGQEVILRCVPISNHLYFYWYRQILGQKVEFLVSFYNNEISEKSEIFDDQFSVERPDGSNFTLKIRSTKLEDSAMYFCASSPGQGATDTQYFGPGTRLTVL.

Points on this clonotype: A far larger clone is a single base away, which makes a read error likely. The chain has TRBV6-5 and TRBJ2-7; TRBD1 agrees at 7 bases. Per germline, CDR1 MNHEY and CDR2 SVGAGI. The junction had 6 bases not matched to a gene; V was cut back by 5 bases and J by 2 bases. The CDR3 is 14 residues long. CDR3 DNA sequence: TGTGCCAGCAGTGACGGGGACAGTCCCTACGAGCAGTACTTC. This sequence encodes CASSDGDSPYEQYF.

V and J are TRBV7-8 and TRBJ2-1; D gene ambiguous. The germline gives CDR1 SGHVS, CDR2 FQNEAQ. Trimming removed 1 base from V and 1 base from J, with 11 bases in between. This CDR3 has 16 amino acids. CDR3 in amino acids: CASSLDVSYSYNEQFF. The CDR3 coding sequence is TGTGCCAGCAGCTTAGACGTCAGTTATTCCTACAATGAGCAGTTCTTC.

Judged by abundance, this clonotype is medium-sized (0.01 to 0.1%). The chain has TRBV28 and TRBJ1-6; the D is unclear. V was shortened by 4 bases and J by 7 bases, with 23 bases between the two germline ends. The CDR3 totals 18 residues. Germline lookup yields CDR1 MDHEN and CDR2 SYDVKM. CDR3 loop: CASSSIQWRRAGNSPLHF. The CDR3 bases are TGTGCCAGCAGTTCAATCCAGTGGAGGCGCGCCGGGAATTCACCCCTCCACTTT.

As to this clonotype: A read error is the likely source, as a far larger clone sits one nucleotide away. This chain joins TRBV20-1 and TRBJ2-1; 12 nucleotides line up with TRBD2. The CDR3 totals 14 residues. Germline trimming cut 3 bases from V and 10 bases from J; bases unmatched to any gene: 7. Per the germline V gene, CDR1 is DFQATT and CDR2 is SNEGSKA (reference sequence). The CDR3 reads CSASKTSGSGEQFF. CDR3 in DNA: TGCAGTGCTAGTAAGACTAGCGGGAGTGGGGAGCAGTTCTTC.